One T cell receptor beta chain is described in this entry. What it binds is not known. These data are taken from a study of human T cells and chemical hapten exposure. Study-level information: Sensitization was performed using 2% DPC on a roughly 2 cm by roughly 2 cm upper inner arm skin site. Mainly, slight library volume differences in the pool made TCR yields vary.

Whole-study results and caveats: The number of TCRs above 1 in 1000 frequency did not change after DPC sensitization.

TCRdb re-analysed the RACE reads in MiXCR, keeping a single row per CDR3 protein. The table shows 65,000 to 90,000 distinct CDR3 sequences, with about 6.6% occurring only once. Documented time point: patch test 2, 6 weeks after DPC sensitization. Treatment indicated: therapeutic diphenylcyclopropenone sensitization with weekly scalp DPC. J gave up 5 bases and V 3 bases, and 12 bases lay outside the gene matches. Per the germline V gene, CDR1 is SGDLS and CDR2 is YYNGEE. This CDR3 region has 17 residues. The rearrangement links TRBV9 to TRBJ2-1; 9 nucleotides agree with TRBD1. This clonotype was sampled from a woman aged 30 to 39 with alopecia areata. Some clones in this sample may be carry-over from other donors' samples. The material was whole blood, obtained in connection with sensitization to the hapten diphenylcyclopropenone (DPC). CDR3 region: CASSAPLRDRANNEQFF. The CDR3 bases are TGTGCCAGCAGCGCCCCTCTCCGGGACAGGGCCAACAATGAGCAGTTCTTC. The variable domain in full, with the rest retrieved from reference TRBV9 and TRBJ2-1, is DSGVTQTPKHLITATGQRVTLRCSPRSGDLSVYWYQQSLDQGLQFLIQYYNGEERAKGNILERFSAQQFPDLHSELNLSSLELGDSALYFCASSAPLRDRANNEQFFGPGTRLTVL.